This TCR beta chain was captured by sequencing in a study of T-cell reconstitution after alpha-beta-depleted transplantation in children. This clonotype was recorded many times. This CDR3 comprises 13 residues. V lost 4 bases and J 6 bases, leaving 10 bases between the germline ends. Germline CDR1 reads MNHNY; CDR2 reads SVGAGI (reference sequence). Preparation of the TCRbeta library used unique molecular identifiers. TCRdb independently ran MiXCR on the PCR reads; one entry per CDR3 protein. The data contain over 90,000 distinct CDR3 sequences, around 6.1% of them seen just once; the ten biggest clones take up around 5.6%.

The genes are TRBV6-6 and TRBJ2-1; tentative D call: TRBD1 (5 bases). Source: PBMCs, mostly from graft donor cells, taken 60 days after TCRalphabeta/CD19-depleted stem cell transplant. This receptor was taken from a female patient aged 2-9 years who had a stem cell transplant for Fanconi anemia, so the T cells may come from the graft donor. The chain's CDR3 is CASSFLGVNEQFF. CDR3 sequence (DNA): TGTGCCAGCAGTTTTCTAGGGGTCAATGAGCAGTTCTTC.